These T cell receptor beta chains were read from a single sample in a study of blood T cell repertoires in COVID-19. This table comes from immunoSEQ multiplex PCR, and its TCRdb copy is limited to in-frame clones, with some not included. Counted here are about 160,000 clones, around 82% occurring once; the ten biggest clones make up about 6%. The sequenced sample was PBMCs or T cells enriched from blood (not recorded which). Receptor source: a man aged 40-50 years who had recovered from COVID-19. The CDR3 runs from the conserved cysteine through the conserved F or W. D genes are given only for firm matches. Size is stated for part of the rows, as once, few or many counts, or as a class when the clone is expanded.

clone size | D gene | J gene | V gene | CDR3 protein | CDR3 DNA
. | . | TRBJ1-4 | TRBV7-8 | CASSPRQDPNEKLFF | TGTGCCAGCAGCCCAAGACAGGATCCTAATGAAAAACTGTTTTTT
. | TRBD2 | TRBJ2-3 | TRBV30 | CAWKGERGPDTQYF | TGTGCCTGGAAAGGAGAGCGGGGGCCAGATACGCAGTATTTT
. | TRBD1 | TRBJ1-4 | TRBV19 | CASSTGTGSEKLFF | TGTGCCAGTAGTACAGGGACAGGATCCGAAAAACTGTTTTTT
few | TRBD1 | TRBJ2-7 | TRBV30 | CAWETQGLYEQYF | TGTGCCTGGGAAACACAGGGGCTCTACGAGCAGTACTTC
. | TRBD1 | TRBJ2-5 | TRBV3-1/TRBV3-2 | CASSQGFGQGQETQYF | TGTGCCAGCAGCCAAGGTTTCGGACAGGGGCAAGAGACCCAGTACTTC
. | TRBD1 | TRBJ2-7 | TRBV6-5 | CASSPQGYYEQYF | TGTGCCAGCAGTCCACAGGGGTACTACGAGCAGTACTTC
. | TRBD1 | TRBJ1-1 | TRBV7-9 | CASSFGWDRMNTEAFF | TGTGCCAGCAGCTTTGGCTGGGACAGGATGAACACTGAAGCTTTCTTT
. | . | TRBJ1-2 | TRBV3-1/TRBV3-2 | CASSQDWGDGTF | .
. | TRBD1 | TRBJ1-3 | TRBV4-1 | CASSQEGQELSGNTIYF | TGCGCCAGCAGCCAAGAGGGACAGGAGCTCTCTGGAAACACCATATATTTT
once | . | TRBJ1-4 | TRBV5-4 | CACGRGGRANEKLFF | TGTGCCTGCGGCAGGGGAGGGCGAGCTAATGAAAAACTGTTTTTT
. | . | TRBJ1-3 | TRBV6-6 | CASLGGGNTIYF | TGTGCCAGCCTAGGGGGTGGAAACACCATATATTTT
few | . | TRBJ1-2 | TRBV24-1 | CATSDSILLGGLGYYGYTF | TGTGCCACCAGTGATTCGATCCTCCTTGGTGGACTGGGATACTATGGCTACACCTTC
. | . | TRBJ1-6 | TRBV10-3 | CASRDIQNNSPLHF | TGTGCCAGCAGGGACATCCAGAATAATTCACCCCTCCACTTT
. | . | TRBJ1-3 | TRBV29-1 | CSVRGSGNTIYF | TGCAGCGTGAGGGGGTCTGGAAACACCATATATTTT